The 2 T cell receptor beta chains below all came from one sample that was sequenced in a study of T cells in women clearing cervical HPV infection. The data were produced by immunoSEQ multiplex PCR, yet TCRdb's version contains in-frame clones alone and is incomplete. The sample yields tens of thousands of clones, of which the top ten take up about 6.1%. The sample consisted of blood buffy coat. These TCRs come from a woman aged 18-70 years with a cervical HPV16 infection that either progressed to CIN3+ or cleared (not recorded which).

Partial CDR3 DNA: TGTGCCAGCTCACTCGGGACAGGGGGCGGCAATGAAAAA. Translated: CASSLGTGGGNEK. The whole CDR3 sequence is CASSLGTGGGNEKLFF. The gene calls are TRBV18 and TRBJ1-4, with TRBD1 matching 12 bases. The read halts 3 residues ahead of the CDR3 end, with the missing end drawn from the germline J gene. V was clipped by 4 bases and J by 5 bases; unmatched bases: 5. Looked up from germline, CDR1 is KGHSH and CDR2 is LQKENI. The CDR3 contains 16 residues.

As for this clone: Read sequence stops 3 residues before the CDR3 end, and the germline J gene provides the missing end. The chain uses TRBV5-1 and TRBJ1-5; D is undetermined. With 4 bases removed from V and 2 bases from J, the gap between germline ends came to 10 bases. Germline assignment: CDR1 SGHRS and CDR2 YFSETQ. The CDR3 covers 14 residues. Here the CDR3 reads CASSPYYGNQPQHF. The DNA read from the CDR3 is TGCGCCAGCAGCCCCTACTACGGCAATCAGCCC.